This T cell receptor beta chain was retrieved from a study of T-cell memory formation after mild COVID-19. The 5'RACE method, run with constant-segment primers, produced TCR alpha and TCR beta cDNA libraries (carrying sample barcodes and UMIs). TCRdb recomputed calls from the 5' RACE reads with MiXCR, one row per CDR3 protein. The sample gives under 650,000 distinct CDR3 sequences, under 20% of which show up once; 12% is in the top ten. This clonotype was counted only a few times. Trimming shortened V by 3 bases and J by 1 base, and 19 bases separated the two germline ends. The V gene's germline CDR1 is SGHRS and CDR2 YFSETQ. The CDR3 contains 17 residues.

The chain uses TRBV5-1 and TRBJ2-5; the D gene is possibly TRBD1 (6 bases). Sample: PBMCs or a T cell subset sorted from them (not recorded which). The receptor's source is an adult woman who had mild COVID-19 (a few samples of this study predate the infection). Cell type and time point are not known. CDR3 region: CASSSQPSGVSQETQYF. The CDR3 coding sequence is TGCGCCAGCAGCTCCCAGCCATCAGGGGTTTCCCAAGAGACCCAGTACTTC.